This is a list of T cell receptor beta chains from one sample in a study of blood T cells in healthy people across ages. One entry per CDR3 protein, called by TCRdb with MiXCR from the 5' RACE reads. There are approximately 1,000,000 distinct CDR3 sequences in the sample; under 45% occur only once, and approximately 19% lies in the top ten. Sequenced: blood. Receptor source: a woman in her fifties or sixties in good health. CDR3s include the opening cysteine and the closing phenylalanine or tryptophan. The D gene is left open where the match is weak. Clone size is shown for a subset of rows, as once, few, many or a class of expanded clone.

J	D	size	V	DNA	CDR3
TRBJ1-2	NA	NA	TRBV12-3/TRBV12-4	TGTGCCAGCAGTTTCGAGTCCAGAGGAGGCTACACCTTC	CASSFESRGGYTF
TRBJ1-2	TRBD1	few	TRBV15	TGTGCCACCAGCAGCCCCTCGGACAGGGGGCGGGGTGGCTACACCTTC	CATSSPSDRGRGGYTF
TRBJ2-7	NA	NA	TRBV6-4	TGTGCCAGCAGTGACTCCCACGGGAGCTCCTACAATGAGCAGTACTTC	CASSDSHGSSYNEQYF
TRBJ2-1	NA	few	TRBV6-5	TGTGCCAGCAGTTATCCGGGTGGTGAGCAGTTCTTC	CASSYPGGEQFF
TRBJ2-7	TRBD2	NA	TRBV12-3/TRBV12-4	TGTGCCAGCAGTGTGGGGGGGGTCTACGAGCAGTACTTC	CASSVGGVYEQYF
TRBJ2-7	NA	few	TRBV11-3	TGTGCCAGCAGCCCCGCTTGGCGTTACGAGCAGTACTTC	CASSPAWRYEQYF
TRBJ2-3	NA	NA	TRBV5-1	TGCGCCAGCAGCCAGGGGAAGGGCACAGATACGCAGTATTTT	CASSQGKGTDTQYF
TRBJ2-7	NA	many	TRBV5-1	TGCGCCAGCAGCTTGGGTCCAGACTCCTACGAGCAGTACTTC	CASSLGPDSYEQYF
TRBJ2-7	TRBD2	NA	TRBV6-1	TGTGCCAGCAGCTCCGATAGCGGGGTAGCCTACGAGCAGTACTTC	CASSSDSGVAYEQYF
TRBJ2-5	NA	NA	TRBV2	TGTGCCAGCAGTGAAGACACGGCCCGGGGCCAAGAGACCCAGTACTTC	CASSEDTARGQETQYF
TRBJ1-1	NA	NA	TRBV20-1	TGCAGTGCTAGAGCGGGGCACACTGAAGCTTTCTTT	CSARAGHTEAFF
TRBJ2-1	NA	NA	TRBV12-3/TRBV12-4	TGTGCCAGCAACCAACAGGGATCCTCCTACAATGAGCAGTTCTTC	CASNQQGSSYNEQFF
TRBJ2-1	TRBD2	NA	TRBV9	TGTGCCAGCAGCTATAGCGGGAGAGGGGCGGATGAGCAGTTCTTC	CASSYSGRGADEQFF
TRBJ2-7	NA	NA	TRBV3-1	TGTGCCAGCAGCCAAGATCGGGGTAGCGGAGACCCCTACGAGCAGTACTTC	CASSQDRGSGDPYEQYF
TRBJ2-7	TRBD2	NA	TRBV3-1	TGTGCCAGCAGCCTTAGCGGGAGGGCGTTCAATGAGCAGTACTTC	CASSLSGRAFNEQYF
TRBJ1-5	NA	NA	TRBV7-2	TGTGCCAGCAGCCGGGGCAGGGTGGCGTCGCCCCAGCATTTT	CASSRGRVASPQHF
TRBJ1-1	TRBD1	few	TRBV29-1	TGCAGCGTTGAAGATCGACAGGGTGGGAACACTGAAGCTTTCTTT	CSVEDRQGGNTEAFF
TRBJ2-5	TRBD2	NA	TRBV7-9	TGTGCCAGCAGCTTAGCGACTAGCGATGGAAATGAGCAGTACTTC	CASSLATSDGNEQYF
TRBJ1-5	NA	NA	TRBV19	TGTGCCAGTAGTATGGGTAGCGCACTCAATCAGCCCCAGCATTTT	CASSMGSALNQPQHF
TRBJ2-7	TRBD1	NA	TRBV2	TGTGCCAGCACCGGGACAGGGGGTCACGAGCAGTACTTC	CASTGTGGHEQYF
TRBJ2-5	NA	NA	TRBV20-1	TGCAGTGCTAGAGATTTTTCCCGCCCAGCTAAGTACCAAGAGACCCAGTACTTC	CSARDFSRPAKYQETQYF
TRBJ2-7	NA	NA	TRBV15	TGTGCCACCAGTAGAGTCGGACAGTCCTACGAGCAGTACTTC	CATSRVGQSYEQYF
TRBJ2-1	NA	NA	TRBV7-8	TGTGCCAGCTGCATCGAAGGAAGGTGTGATGAGCAGTTCTTC	CASCIEGRCDEQFF
TRBJ2-7	NA	few	TRBV4-2	TGTGCCAGCAGCCAAGAGGGGGACCCTACCTACGAGCAGTACTTC	CASSQEGDPTYEQYF
TRBJ2-3	NA	NA	TRBV6-5	TGTGCCAGCAGTCACCCCGGGAGATCAGATACGCAGTATTTT	CASSHPGRSDTQYF
TRBJ1-4	TRBD1	NA	TRBV11-2	TGTGCCAGCAGCTTTAGCCGGGACAGGGTGTTAGGTGAAAAACTGTTTTTT	CASSFSRDRVLGEKLFF
TRBJ1-5	NA	NA	TRBV6-5	TGTGCCAGCAGTCGGGGGGGGGAGCCCCAGCATTTT	CASSRGGEPQHF
TRBJ2-3	NA	NA	TRBV20-1	TGCAGTGACAGGGAGTTTGGTAGCACAGATACGCAGTATTTT	CSDREFGSTDTQYF
TRBJ2-7	NA	NA	TRBV7-9	TGTGCCAGCAAAGATCCGAGAGAAAACAATGAGCAGTACTTC	CASKDPRENNEQYF
TRBJ2-4	TRBD1	NA	TRBV30	TGTGCCTGGAGTTCCGGGACAGGGAATGTGCAGTACTTC	CAWSSGTGNVQYF
TRBJ2-7	NA	NA	TRBV3-1	TGTGCCAGCAGCCAAGCTCCGGGTACGGGGTCCGAGCAGTACTTC	CASSQAPGTGSEQYF
TRBJ2-7	TRBD2	NA	TRBV7-8	TGTGCCAGCAGTCCCGGACTAGCGGGAGGAAGCGAGCAGTACTTC	CASSPGLAGGSEQYF
TRBJ2-5	NA	NA	TRBV10-3	TGTGCCATCAGTCTCGATGCAGAGACCCAGTACTTC	CAISLDAETQYF
TRBJ2-7	NA	many	TRBV6-6	TGTGCCAGCACTCCCCCCGGAGGGACATCCTACGAGCAGTACTTC	CASTPPGGTSYEQYF
TRBJ2-1	TRBD1	NA	TRBV18	TGTGCCAGCTCACTAGGACAGGGTTGGGTTAATGAGCAGTTCTTC	CASSLGQGWVNEQFF
TRBJ2-7	NA	few	TRBV30	TGTGCCTGGACCCAAGCGGGTACCTACGAGCAGTACTTC	CAWTQAGTYEQYF
TRBJ2-7	NA	NA	TRBV28	TGTGCCAGCAGCATAGGGGGGTCTATAGTCTACGAGCAGTACTTC	CASSIGGSIVYEQYF
TRBJ2-1	TRBD1	NA	TRBV7-8	TGTGCCAGCAGCTTAGCCGGGACAGGGGGCTACAATGAGCAGTTCTTC	CASSLAGTGGYNEQFF
TRBJ2-5	NA	NA	TRBV5-1	TGCGCCAGCAGCTATGATGCGGGACAGTGGAAGACCCAGTACTTC	CASSYDAGQWKTQYF
TRBJ2-1	TRBD1	NA	TRBV15	TGTGCCACCAGCAGAGATCGGACAGGGGGCTCCTACAATGAGCAGTTCTTC	CATSRDRTGGSYNEQFF
TRBJ2-7	TRBD2	few	TRBV20-1	TGCAGTGCTCACCAACTAGCGGGAGTCTACGAGCAGTACTTC	CSAHQLAGVYEQYF
TRBJ2-5	NA	NA	TRBV20-1	TGCAGTGCTAGTTGGGCGGGGCTACAAGAGACCCAGTACTTC	CSASWAGLQETQYF
TRBJ2-5	NA	NA	TRBV7-2	TGTGCCAGCAGCCCACAAGGGGGGGGCGGGGTATATGAGCAGTACTTC	CASSPQGGGGVYEQYF
TRBJ2-5	TRBD2	NA	TRBV24-1	TGTGCCACCAGGTCTAGCGGGAGGAGGGGCAATGAGCAGTACTTC	CATRSSGRRGNEQYF
TRBJ2-3	TRBD2	NA	TRBV4-2	TGTGCCAGCAGCCCATCTAGCGGGAGTCCAGATACGCAGGATTTT	CASSPSSGSPDTQDF
TRBJ2-3	NA	few	TRBV7-6	TGTGCCAGCAGCTTAGTAGGGTTTCCCAGCACAGATACGCAGTATTTT	CASSLVGFPSTDTQYF
TRBJ2-3	NA	NA	TRBV20-1	TGCAGTGCTACTAGGTGGGGACACCAAGGGCGCCCAGATACGCAGTATTTT	CSATRWGHQGRPDTQYF
TRBJ2-1	NA	many	TRBV6-5	TGTGCCAGCAGTTACTCGAGGCGGGGCGGCACTGAGCAGTTCTTC	CASSYSRRGGTEQFF
TRBJ2-5	NA	NA	TRBV6-5	TGTGCCAGCAGTGACGCCGGGGAGACCCAGAACTTC	CASSDAGETQNF
TRBJ2-3	NA	few	TRBV25-1	TGTGCCTGCAGTAACCCGGGACTTCAGCCTAGCACAGATACGCAGTATTTT	CACSNPGLQPSTDTQYF
TRBJ2-4	TRBD2	NA	TRBV7-2	TGTGCCAGCAGCTTACGACTAGCGGGAGGCATTCAGTACTTC	CASSLRLAGGIQYF
TRBJ1-1	TRBD1	once	TRBV6-6	TGTGCCGGCAGTATTCCGGGACAGGGGAACACTGAAGCTTTCTTT	CAGSIPGQGNTEAFF
TRBJ2-7	TRBD1	once	TRBV6-5	TGTGCCAGCAGTTCTACTGACAGGGGGTCCTACGAGCAGTACTTC	CASSSTDRGSYEQYF
TRBJ2-7	NA	once	TRBV7-3	TGTGCCAGCAGCTTATACGCAAGTGAGCAGTACTTC	CASSLYASEQYF